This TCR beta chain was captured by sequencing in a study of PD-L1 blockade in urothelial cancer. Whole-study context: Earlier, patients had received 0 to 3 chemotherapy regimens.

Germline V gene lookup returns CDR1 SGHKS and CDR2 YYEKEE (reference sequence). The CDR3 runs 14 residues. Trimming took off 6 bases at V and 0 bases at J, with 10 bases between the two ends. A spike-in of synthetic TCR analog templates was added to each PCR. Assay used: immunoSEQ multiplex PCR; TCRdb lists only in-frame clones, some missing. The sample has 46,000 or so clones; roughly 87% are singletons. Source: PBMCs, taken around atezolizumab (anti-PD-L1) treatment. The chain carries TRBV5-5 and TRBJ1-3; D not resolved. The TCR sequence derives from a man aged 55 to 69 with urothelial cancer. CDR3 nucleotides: TGTGCCAGCACCCGAGGATTCTCTGGAAACACCATATATTTT. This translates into CASTRGFSGNTIYF.